The 18 T cell receptor beta chains below were found in one sample sequenced in a study of blood T cell repertoires in COVID-19. Profiling relied on immunoSEQ multiplex PCR, and the TCRdb table lists in-frame clones only, not all of them. The data show a few hundred thousand clones, more than 80% seen once. The source material was peripheral blood. Receptors were obtained from a man between 35 and 55 years old with acute or convalescent COVID-19.

V and J are TRBV19 and TRBJ1-5, with 8 bases fitting TRBD1. Germline V CDR1 and CDR2: LNHDA, SQIVND (reference sequence). This CDR3 region has 15 residues. V lost 4 bases, J lost 6 bases, and 8 bases stayed unmatched. The DNA of the CDR3 is TGTGCCAGTAGTACTGGACAGGGTCTTGGTCAGCCCCAGCATTTT. Translation gives CASSTGQGLGQPQHF.

Written as DNA, the CDR3 is TGTGCCAGTAGTCCCCGGACTAGCGGGAGTATCAATGAGCAGTTCTTC. As protein: CASSPRTSGSINEQFF. The chain joins TRBV19 to TRBJ2-1; 13 bases are a match to TRBD2. CDR1 and CDR2 from the germline V gene are LNHDA and SQIVND (reference sequence). With 5 bases clipped from V and 6 bases from J, the junction kept 7 bases outside the gene matches. The CDR3 sequence is 16 residues long. Full variable domain (rest looked up from reference TRBV19 and TRBJ2-1): DGGITQSPKYLFRKEGQNVTLSCEQNLNHDAMYWYRQDPGQGLRLIYYSQIVNDFQKGDIAEGYSVSREKKESFPLTVTSAQKNPTAFYLCASSPRTSGSINEQFFGPGTRLTVL.

The chain has TRBV7-8 and TRBJ1-2; a weak D match, TRBD1 (6 bases). Trimming took 3 bases from V and 4 from J, leaving 21 bases between them. Germline CDR1 and CDR2: SGHVS and FQNEAQ. CDR3 length: 17 residues. As DNA, the CDR3 is TGTGCCAGCAGCTTGGACAGCCTCACCCGGCTTCTCTATGGCTACACCTTC. Translation: CASSLDSLTRLLYGYTF.

This chain joins TRBV15 and TRBJ1-4, with no clear D. CDR1 is LNHNV and CDR2 is YYDKDF in the germline V gene (reference sequence). The CDR3 length is 15 residues. Trimming removed 1 base at V and 0 bases at J, with 6 bases between. The CDR3, as DNA: TGTGCCACCAGCAGAGTCTCTGCAACTAATGAAAAACTGTTTTTT. This translates into CATSRVSATNEKLFF.

The chain recombines TRBV4-1 with TRBJ2-7; TRBD1 agrees at 9 bases. In germline, CDR1 is MGHRA, CDR2 YSYEKL. This CDR3 spans 14 amino acids. V shed 2 bases, J shed 6 bases, and the junction held 5 bases outside the gene matches. CDR3: CASSQTGTGSEQYF. The CDR3 region has the DNA TGCGCCAGCAGCCAAACCGGGACAGGGAGCGAGCAGTACTTC.

This chain uses TRBV5-1 with TRBJ1-1, with 8 bases lining up with TRBD1. The CDR3 is 14 amino acids. The J segment lost 1 base and the V segment lost 5 bases, leaving 4 bases of the junction unmatched. Germline CDR1 reads SGHRS; CDR2 reads YFSETQ. CDR3 nucleotides: TGCGCCAGCAGACAGACAGGGGCGAACACTGAAGCTTTCTTT. Its protein product is CASRQTGANTEAFF. Filled out from reference TRBV5-1 and TRBJ1-1, the complete variable domain reads KAGVTQTPRYLIKTRGQQVTLSCSPISGHRSVSWYQQTPGQGLQFLFEYFSETQRNKGNFPGRFSGRQFSNSRSEMNVSTLELGDSALYLCASRQTGANTEAFFGQGTRLTVV.

The chain has TRBV12-3 or TRBV12-4 and TRBJ1-1; TRBD1 matches at 7 bases. CDR3 length: 13 amino acids. The V gene end was trimmed by 7 bases and the J gene end by 3 bases; junction bases not matched to a gene: 5. The chain's CDR3 is CASTLTGDTEAFF. The CDR3 nucleotides read TGTGCCAGCACCCTAACAGGGGACACTGAAGCTTTCTTT.

J is TRBJ2-1 and V is TRBV6-2 or TRBV6-3, with 9 bases lining up with TRBD2. Unmatched junction bases numbered 7, after V lost 7 bases and J lost 3 bases. The CDR3 extends over 15 amino acids. The germline V gene has CDR1 MNHEY and CDR2 SVGEGT. The CDR3 DNA follows: TGTGCCAGCACTTATAGCGGGGGTAACTACAATGAGCAGTTCTTC. Amino acids: CASTYSGGNYNEQFF.

This clone was detected a few times. The J gene is TRBJ2-7, the V gene TRBV7-2; tentative D call: TRBD1 (6 bases). CDR1 is SGHTA and CDR2 is FQGNSA in the germline V gene. Trimming removed 1 base at V and 4 bases at J, with 14 bases between. The CDR3 has 15 residues. In DNA form, the CDR3 reads TGTGCCAGCAGCTTAGAGGACAGCCTTTTATACGAGCAGTACTTC. Amino acid sequence: CASSLEDSLLYEQYF.

A word on this clone: Other nucleotide sequences in the sample specify the same CDR3. The genes are TRBV27 and TRBJ2-3; D is perhaps TRBD1 (6 bases). This CDR3 is built from 14 residues. With 2 bases removed from V and 1 base from J, the gap between germline ends came to 7 bases. The germline gives CDR1 MNHEY, CDR2 SMNVEV (reference sequence). Written as DNA, the CDR3 is TGTGCCAGCAGTTTAAACAGGGGCACAGATACGCAGTATTTT. As protein: CASSLNRGTDTQYF.

The chain has TRBV7-2 and TRBJ1-5, with D perhaps matching TRBD1 (5 bases). V shed 3 bases and J shed 7 bases, with 13 bases lying between them. The CDR3 totals 14 residues. Germline CDR1 SGHTA, CDR2 FQGNSA. Here the CDR3 reads CASSFPGKGQPQHF. CDR3 nucleotides: TGTGCCAGCAGCTTCCCAGGGAAGGGACAGCCCCAGCATTTT.

This chain joins TRBV19 and TRBJ2-2, with D tentatively TRBD1 (6 bases). Germline CDR1 and CDR2: LNHDA and SQIVND (reference sequence). Deletions cut 6 bases from V and 0 bases from J, with 17 bases between. This CDR3 contains 17 residues. The CDR3 here is CASRTNDRSSNTGELFF. DNA of the CDR3: TGTGCCAGTAGGACCAACGACAGGTCCTCGAACACCGGGGAGCTGTTTTTT. Full variable domain (outside the CDR3, taken from reference TRBV19 and TRBJ2-2): DGGITQSPKYLFRKEGQNVTLSCEQNLNHDAMYWYRQDPGQGLRLIYYSQIVNDFQKGDIAEGYSVSREKKESFPLTVTSAQKNPTAFYLCASRTNDRSSNTGELFFGEGSRLTVL.

Concerning this clone itself: Within the sample, other DNA sequences also encode this same CDR3. The rearrangement links TRBV28 to TRBJ1-1, with 7 bases aligning to TRBD1. Germline CDR1 reads MDHEN; CDR2 reads SYDVKM. The CDR3 length is 15 residues. V was pared by 1 base and J by 4 bases, with 6 bases of the junction left unmatched. The CDR3 sequence is CASSLSRGLGTEAFF. CDR3 sequence (DNA): TGTGCCAGCAGTTTATCTAGGGGGCTCGGCACTGAAGCTTTCTTT.

This chain uses TRBV5-1 with TRBJ1-5; possibly TRBD1 for D (5 bases). The CDR3 is 15 residues long. Per germline, CDR1 SGHRS and CDR2 YFSETQ. V lost 0 bases, J lost 6 bases, and 13 bases lay in between. CDR3 sequence reads: CASSLGGHWGQPQHF. The CDR3 bases are TGCGCCAGCAGCTTGGGTGGACATTGGGGTCAGCCCCAGCATTTT.

This clone was found once. The chain employs TRBV10-3 and TRBJ1-3; D not certain. V was pared by 1 base and J by 1 base, with 11 bases between. From germline, CDR1 is ENHRY and CDR2 SYGVKD. The CDR3 sequence is 16 residues long. The CDR3 region has the DNA TGTGCCATCAGTGAGTTCAAGGGAGTATCTGGAAACACCATATATTTT. Its protein product is CAISEFKGVSGNTIYF.

The rearrangement uses TRBV20-1 and TRBJ2-4; TRBD2 aligns across 13 bases. Trimming removed 6 bases from V and 16 bases from J; junction bases left unmatched: 6. This CDR3 has 11 amino acids. The V gene's germline CDR1 is DFQATT and CDR2 SNEGSKA (reference sequence). CDR3 loop: CSARLAGGGYF. CDR3 bases: TGCAGTGCCAGACTAGCGGGGGGCGGCTACTTC.

The V call is TRBV19, the J call TRBJ1-2; 12 positions match TRBD1. The V and J ends lost 4 bases and 0 bases, in that order; junction bases with no gene match: 9. Germline CDR1 is LNHDA and CDR2 is SQIVND (reference sequence). This CDR3 comprises 18 residues. Here the CDR3 DNA reads TGTGCCAGTAGTAGGTTAGGGACAGGGGGCGAAACTAACTATGGCTACACCTTC. It specifies CASSRLGTGGETNYGYTF.

V usage is TRBV27 and J usage is TRBJ1-5; no clear D. V was cut by 5 bases and J by 6 bases, with 14 bases left in between. Germline loops: CDR1 MNHEY, CDR2 SMNVEV (reference sequence). The CDR3 has 14 residues. The CDR3 sequence is CASSPHPRSQPQHF. As DNA, the CDR3 is TGTGCCAGCAGTCCCCACCCCCGTAGTCAGCCCCAGCATTTT.